The sequence of this T cell receptor (beta chain) was determined in a study of T cell clones after liver transplantation. Assay used: immunoSEQ multiplex PCR; TCRdb lists only in-frame clones, some missing. The data show about 51,000 clones, with more than 65% seen just once and over 9.5% held by the top ten. Points from the study as a whole: A larger donor-reactive than third-party decline suggested partial antigen-specific deletion.

The V end was cut by 7 bases, the J end by 5 bases, with 14 bases between. This CDR3 is 13 amino acids long. Germline CDR1 and CDR2: SGHTA and FQGNSA. About this clone: Its matching antigen is unknown.

The material was CD4+ T cells from blood, obtained approximately 54 months after liver transplant. The chain is built from TRBV7-2 and TRBJ1-2; D is perhaps TRBD1 (6 bases). The clonotype originates from a human patient who received a liver transplant. The graft donor may be the source of some T cells. CDR3: CASTQDSQYGYTF. In nucleotides, the CDR3 is TGTGCCAGCACCCAGGACAGCCAGTATGGCTACACCTTC. The full variable domain, its missing parts supplied by reference TRBV7-2 and TRBJ1-2, is GAGVSQSPSNKVTEKGKDVELRCDPISGHTALYWYRQSLGQGLEFLIYFQGNSAPDKSGLPSDRFSAERTGGSVSTLTIQRTQQEDSAVYLCASTQDSQYGYTFGSGTRLTVV.